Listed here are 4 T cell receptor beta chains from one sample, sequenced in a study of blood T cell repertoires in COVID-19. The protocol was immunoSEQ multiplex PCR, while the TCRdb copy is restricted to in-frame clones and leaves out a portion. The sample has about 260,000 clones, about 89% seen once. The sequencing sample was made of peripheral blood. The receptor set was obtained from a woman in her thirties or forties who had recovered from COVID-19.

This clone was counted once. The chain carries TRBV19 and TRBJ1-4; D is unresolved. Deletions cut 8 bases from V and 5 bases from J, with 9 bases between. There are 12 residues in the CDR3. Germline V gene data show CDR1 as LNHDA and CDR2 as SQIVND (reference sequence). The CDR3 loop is CASSRLNEKLFF. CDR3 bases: TGTGCCAGTTCCAGGTTAAATGAAAAACTGTTTTTT.

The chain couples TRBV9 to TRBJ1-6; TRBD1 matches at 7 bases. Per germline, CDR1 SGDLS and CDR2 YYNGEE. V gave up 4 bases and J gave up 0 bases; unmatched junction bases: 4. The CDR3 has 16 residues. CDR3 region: CASSSGQSSYNSPLHF. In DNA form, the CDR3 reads TGTGCCAGCAGCTCGGGACAGAGCTCCTATAATTCACCCCTCCACTTT.

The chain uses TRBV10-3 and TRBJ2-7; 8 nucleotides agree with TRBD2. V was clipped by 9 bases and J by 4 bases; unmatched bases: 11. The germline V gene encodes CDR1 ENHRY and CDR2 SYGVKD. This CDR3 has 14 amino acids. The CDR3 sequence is CAIARGGRRYEQYF. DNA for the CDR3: TGTGCCATTGCCCGGGGGGGGAGACGGTACGAGCAGTACTTC.

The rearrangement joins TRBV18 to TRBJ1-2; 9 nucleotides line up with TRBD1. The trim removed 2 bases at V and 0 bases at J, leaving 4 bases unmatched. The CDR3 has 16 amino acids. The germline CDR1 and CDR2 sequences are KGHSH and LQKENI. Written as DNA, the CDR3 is TGTGCCAGCTCACCATATGGGACAGGGTCTAACTATGGCTACACCTTC. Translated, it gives CASSPYGTGSNYGYTF.